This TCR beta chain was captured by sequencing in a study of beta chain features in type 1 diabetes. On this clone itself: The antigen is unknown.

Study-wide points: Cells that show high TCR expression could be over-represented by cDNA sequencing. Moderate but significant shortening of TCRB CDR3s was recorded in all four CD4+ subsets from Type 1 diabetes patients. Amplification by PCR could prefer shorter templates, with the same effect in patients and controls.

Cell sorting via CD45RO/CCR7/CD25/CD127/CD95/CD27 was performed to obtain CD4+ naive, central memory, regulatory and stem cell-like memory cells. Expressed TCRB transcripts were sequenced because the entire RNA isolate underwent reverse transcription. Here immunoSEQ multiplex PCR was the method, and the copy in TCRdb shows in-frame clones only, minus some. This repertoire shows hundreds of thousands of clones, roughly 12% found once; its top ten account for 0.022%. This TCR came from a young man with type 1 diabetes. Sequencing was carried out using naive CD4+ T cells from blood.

The CDR3 is CASSQDQSGNYGYTF. The CDR3 DNA reads as TGCGCCAGCAGCCAAGATCAGTCAGGGAACTATGGCTACACCTTC. The V and J genes are TRBV4-1 and TRBJ1-2; TRBD1 is a possible D gene (5 bases). V lost 0 bases and J 2 bases, leaving 10 bases between the germline ends. The germline CDR1 and CDR2 sequences are MGHRA and YSYEKL. The CDR3 is 15 amino acids.